This T cell receptor (beta chain) was recorded in a study of T cell responses to AZD1222 COVID-19 vaccine. About the research overall: Pooling was applied to second doses at about 4 or about 12 weeks.

Whole-study results and caveats: Samples come after the peak T cell response, not at day 14. The study found vaccine-associated CD4 TCRs spanning spike, dominant at 160-218 and 743-854. Clonal diversity may have been underestimated in mostly white British donors.

Only in-frame clones appear in the TCRdb table, and some are missing; sequencing was by immunoSEQ multiplex PCR. The table lists 110,000 to 150,000 clones, 80% to 90% of them singletons. As regards this clone: Its matching antigen is unknown.

The germline V gene encodes CDR1 LNHDA and CDR2 SQIVND (reference sequence). The CDR3 covers 13 residues. The V end was cut by 6 bases, the J end by 3 bases, with 11 bases between. This chain links TRBV19 with TRBJ1-2, with a possible D match to TRBD1 (6 bases). The source was peripheral blood, collected on day 0 of AZD1222 vaccination. This receptor was taken from an adult in good health. CDR3 DNA sequence: TGTGCCAGTAGGAAGGGACAAGACTATGGCTACACCTTC. This gives the protein CASRKGQDYGYTF.